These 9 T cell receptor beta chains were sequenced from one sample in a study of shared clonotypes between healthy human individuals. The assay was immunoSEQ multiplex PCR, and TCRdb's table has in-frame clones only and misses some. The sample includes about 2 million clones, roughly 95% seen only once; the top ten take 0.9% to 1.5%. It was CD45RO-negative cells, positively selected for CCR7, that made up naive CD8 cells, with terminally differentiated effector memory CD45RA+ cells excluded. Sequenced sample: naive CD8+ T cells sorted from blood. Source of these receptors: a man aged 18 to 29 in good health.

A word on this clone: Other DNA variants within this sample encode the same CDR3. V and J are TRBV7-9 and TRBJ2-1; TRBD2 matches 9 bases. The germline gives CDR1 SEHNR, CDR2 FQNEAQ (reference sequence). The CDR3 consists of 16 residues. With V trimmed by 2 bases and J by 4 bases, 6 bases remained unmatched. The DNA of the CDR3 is TGTGCCAGCAGCTTACCCCTAGCGGGGCCTTACAATGAGCAGTTCTTC. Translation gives CASSLPLAGPYNEQFF.

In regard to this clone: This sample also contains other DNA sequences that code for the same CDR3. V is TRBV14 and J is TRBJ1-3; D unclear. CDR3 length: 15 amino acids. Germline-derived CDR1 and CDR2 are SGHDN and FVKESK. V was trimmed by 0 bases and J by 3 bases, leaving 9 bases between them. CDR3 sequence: CASSQDSGSGNTIYF. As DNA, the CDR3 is TGTGCCAGCAGCCAAGATAGCGGCAGTGGAAACACCATATATTTT.

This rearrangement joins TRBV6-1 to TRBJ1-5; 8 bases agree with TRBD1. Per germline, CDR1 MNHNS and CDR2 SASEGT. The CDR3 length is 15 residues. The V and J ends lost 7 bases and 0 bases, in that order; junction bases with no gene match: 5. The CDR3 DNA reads TGTGCCAGCATAGGGACAGGACCTAGCAATCAGCCCCAGCATTTT. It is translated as CASIGTGPSNQPQHF.

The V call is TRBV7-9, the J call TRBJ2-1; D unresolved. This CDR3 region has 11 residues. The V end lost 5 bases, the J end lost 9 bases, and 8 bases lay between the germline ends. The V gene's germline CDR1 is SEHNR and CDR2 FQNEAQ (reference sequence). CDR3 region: CASSAKGEQFF. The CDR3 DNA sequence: TGTGCCAGCAGCGCCAAGGGTGAGCAGTTCTTC.

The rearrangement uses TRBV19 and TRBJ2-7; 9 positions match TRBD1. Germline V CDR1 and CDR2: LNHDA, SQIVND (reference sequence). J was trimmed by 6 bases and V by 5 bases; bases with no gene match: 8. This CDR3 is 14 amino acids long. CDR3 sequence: CASSPRTGEGEQYF. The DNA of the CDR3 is TGTGCCAGTAGTCCAAGGACAGGGGAGGGCGAGCAGTACTTC.

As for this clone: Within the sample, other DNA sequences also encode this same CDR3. CDR3 DNA: TGTGCCAGCAGTTACTCCCAGGCGAGCTCCTACAATGAGCAGTTCTTC. It is translated as CASSYSQASSYNEQFF. The rearrangement uses TRBV6-5 and TRBJ2-1; D is unresolved. Germline assignment: CDR1 MNHEY and CDR2 SVGAGI. The CDR3 loop spans 16 amino acids. Trimming cost V 0 bases and J 0 bases, with 9 bases left between them.

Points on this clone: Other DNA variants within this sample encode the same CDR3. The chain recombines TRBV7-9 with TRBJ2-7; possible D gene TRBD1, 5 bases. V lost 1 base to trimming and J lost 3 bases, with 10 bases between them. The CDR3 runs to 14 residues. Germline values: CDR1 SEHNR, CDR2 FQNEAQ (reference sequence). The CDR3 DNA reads TGTGCCAGCAGCTTAGGGCAGGGTTTCTACGAGCAGTACTTC. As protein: CASSLGQGFYEQYF. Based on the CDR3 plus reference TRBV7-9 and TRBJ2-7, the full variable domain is DTGVSQNPRHKITKRGQNVTFRCDPISEHNRLYWYRQTLGQGPEFLTYFQNEAQLEKSRLLSDRFSAERPKGSFSTLEIQRTEQGDSAMYLCASSLGQGFYEQYFGPGTRLTVT.

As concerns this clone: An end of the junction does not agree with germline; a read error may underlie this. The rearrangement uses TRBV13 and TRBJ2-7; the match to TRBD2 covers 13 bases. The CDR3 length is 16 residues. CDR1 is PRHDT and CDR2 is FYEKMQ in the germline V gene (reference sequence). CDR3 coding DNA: TGTGCCAGCAGCCTAGGGACTAGCGGGACACCCTACGAGCAGTACTTC. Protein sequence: CASSLGTSGTPYEQYF.

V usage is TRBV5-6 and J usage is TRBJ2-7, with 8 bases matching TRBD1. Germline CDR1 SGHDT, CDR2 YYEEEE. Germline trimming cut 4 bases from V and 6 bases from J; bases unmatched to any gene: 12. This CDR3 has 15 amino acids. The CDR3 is CASSVGQGIFSEQYF. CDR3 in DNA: TGTGCCAGCAGCGTTGGACAGGGAATATTTAGCGAGCAGTACTTC.